This T cell receptor beta chain comes out of a study of cytomegalovirus exposure and HLA in healthy donors (TCRdb year 2017). Background for the entire study: An earlier analysis of approximately 640 of the donors reported roughly 270 Gb of sequence data and some 100 million unique TCR beta sequences from 150 million to 200 million T cells. Roughly 300 gigabases of sequencing data and around 85 million unique TCR sequences made up an early release that covered several hundred HLA-typed donors. Of the roughly 400 genotyped donors, 70% to 90% were placed in the genetic ancestry cluster associated with self-reported Caucasian donors. The aim of the study was to test whether cataloging public T cell receptors could identify signatures of past pathogen exposure. The T cell repertoires of 670 or so subjects were profiled by immunosequencing and related to cytomegalovirus serostatus. Along with the roughly 670-subject first cohort, a separate validation cohort of some 130 different subjects was used. The study combined high-throughput TCR immunosequencing, statistical association of individual TCRs with disease status, and machine learning to predict cytomegalovirus infection status. A later analysis re-examined previously published TCR beta repertoires from about 670 donors and added high-resolution HLA genotyping to investigate patterns of TCR occurrence. In the later analysis, no new phenotypic data were used to find candidate immune exposures; instead, reliance was placed on TCR beta sequences and their occurrence across donors. To decide whether each TCR beta V gene segment behaved as functional or pseudogenic, an earlier analysis of nearly 600 of the donors relied on high-throughput TCR beta sequencing. Donor age, sex, ethnicity and CMV serostatus were compiled together with the repertoire data. In a later genetic analysis, genome-wide SNP genotypes for about 55% of the roughly 670 donors were used, and that subset was treated as a discovery cohort. Every discovery cohort repertoire had been produced on one sequencing platform. Class I and class II HLA loci were covered by the typing at four-digit resolution. Typing coverage varied by locus: about 620-630 donors for A, B, C, DRB1 and DQB1; approximately 500 for DQA1; nearly 610 for DPA1; 450 to 480 for DPB1. Four to six DR-DQ haplotypes were handled as single units for association and clustering, since linkage in the cohort was strong. Among about 400 genotyped donors of the cohort, an average of around 250,000 unique TCR beta nucleotide sequences was sequenced per donor, of which 15% to 20% were non-productive. Overall study outcomes, separate from this receptor: In an earlier analysis of roughly 560 of the donors, most TCR beta V segments were observed in productive rearrangements about 87% or about 30% of the time, broadly matching IMGT annotations. A group of highly shared sequence variants was considered likely to be a technical artifact of the sequencing pipeline. Presence/absence analyses assumed roughly uniform sequencing depth across donors, an assumption that may not hold. HLA typing was unavailable for some donors at each locus, so association tests used only the typed subset. Correlated functional status among segregating V segments might reflect linkage disequilibrium, but an unknown experimental factor could not be ruled out. In a later genetic analysis, fewer N-insertions in productive TCRs were reported among donors in an Asian-associated ancestry cluster than the approximately 670-donor mean. Some IMGT-functional V segments, including TRBV6-2 and TRBV6-3, could not be told apart with the 87-base-pair reads, so those segments were excluded. The earlier analysis of approximately 560 of the donors excluded some 15 rarely observed V segments, including chromosome 9 orphons, because counts were too low. In this cohort, only TCR beta chains were sequenced, and detectable features were limited by the absence of alpha or paired-chain data. In vitro tests confirmed that a few of the cytomegalovirus-associated TCR beta chains recognize cytomegalovirus antigens. A later analysis found that most CMV-associated TCR beta chains appeared HLA-restricted, with HLA associations seemingly driven largely by CMV exposure. It was suggested by the authors that the approach could potentially be generalized to other disease states and immunological phenotypes. Most TCR sequences were observed very rarely across donors, whereas some public TCRs were present in many individuals. For the cohort, immune exposure information was limited to CMV serostatus. In a later analysis, TCR association rates were found to vary across HLA loci, with the most associated TCRs seen for DRB1 alleles and the fewest for HLA-C alleles. The classifier was reported to diagnose cytomegalovirus status with high specificity and sensitivity in both the original and validation cohorts. According to a later analysis, parvovirus B19, influenza, CMV and Epstein-Barr virus appeared linked to several top co-occurrence clusters. A later analysis associated 15,000 to 20,000 TCR beta sequences with specific HLA alleles at a false discovery rate of 0.05. Strong co-occurrence of HLA alleles, especially DR and DQ, made assigning TCR associations to individual alleles difficult. The study listed approximately 150 TCR beta chains as associated with cytomegalovirus. A later genetic analysis associated a missense DCLRE1C variant with V-gene and J-gene trimming of TCR beta chains, and an independent cohort replicated the association. A further reported finding was that TCR beta sequences accurately predicted the HLA-A and HLA-B alleles for most subjects in the first cohort. A later analysis found that HLA-associated TCR beta chains were more clonally expanded and had lower generation probabilities than equally common non-associated chains.

The library was obtained by the immunoSEQ multiplex PCR assay. For the multiplex PCR, a mixture combining 60 forward primers for TCR Vbeta segments and 13 reverse primers for TCR Jbeta segments was used. Amplification of the CDR3 region of rearranged TCR beta genes was performed with a multiplex PCR assay on genomic DNA. The amplified TCR beta libraries were sequenced on the Illumina HiSeq System as 87-base-pair reads. On the authors' methods: Across the roughly 640 repertoires, a later analysis counted tens of millions of unique TCR beta chains, roughly 11 million of which were shared by at least two donors. Raw reads were error-corrected and collapsed into unique sequences by a nearest-neighbor algorithm in which closely related sequences were merged to remove PCR and sequencing errors. Alignment of CDR3 sequences to IMGT reference sequences was used to assign V, D and J gene segments. For a sequence to be retained, a match of at least six nucleotides to both a V gene segment and a J gene segment was required. A rearrangement counted as productive if the CDR3 had no stop codons and remained in frame with V and J, and every other rearrangement counted as non-productive. Following IMGT convention, CDR3 was defined as the stretch from the second conserved V-encoded cysteine to the conserved J-encoded phenylalanine. The earlier analysis of about 590 of the donors excluded sequences that lacked an unambiguous match to a single V gene segment. In an earlier analysis of several hundred of the donors, V segments were called functional above 56.7% productive rearrangements and were called segregating when the between-donor standard deviation exceeded 5%. A statistical classification framework was built for diagnosing cytomegalovirus status from the catalog of TCR beta chain sequences. V and J gene assignment, in a later analysis, came from comparing TCR nucleotide sequences with IMGT/GENE-DB human TR gene sequences. Using the TCRdist pipeline, a later analysis assigned CDR3 sequences along with most-parsimonious VDJ recombination scenarios. In a later analysis, every TCR beta chain was defined by the combination of its CDR3 amino acid sequence and its V-gene family, and reads without a unique V-gene family were dropped. As a way to deal with suspected cross-contamination and a sequencing artifact, a later analysis dropped roughly 600 nucleotide sequences that were highly shared and had low generation probability. In a later analysis, a clonal expansion index for each public chain was calculated from normalized within-repertoire ranks of inferred template counts. In a later analysis, generation probabilities were computed using a VDJ recombination model fitted to out-of-frame rearrangements, and the results were checked against IGoR. In a later analysis, TCR-TCR, TCR-HLA and TCR-CMV co-occurrence was scored with hypergeometric tests, and a repertoire-size bias correction was applied to TCR pairs. A later analysis estimated false discovery rates by permuting HLA or CMV assignments 20 times. A later analysis grouped co-occurring TCRs with DBSCAN, adding TCRdist sequence similarity when clustering within HLA-allele-positive subsets. For co-occurrence clustering, repertoires with fewer than 30,000 or more than 120,000 public chains were excluded, along with five repertoires with anomalous nucleotide sharing. The source is immuneACCESS, and TCRdb retained only in-frame sequences with V and J called. Part of the clones is not carried over; for the studies checked, unresolved V genes explain less than half of this, and the remainder is unexplained. Clone size and V and J calls were adopted from that table, with D and trimming inferred from the DNA. Present in this sample are some 200,000 clones, 75% to 90% of which were seen just once. The ten top clones hold around 2.5% of the sample.

The cohort was made up of approximately 700 healthy bone marrow donors. All cohort members were sampled while nominally healthy, although unrecorded immune exposures were likely present. The donor tested CMV seropositive and was one of the 289 seropositive cohort members. Every donor gave a peripheral blood sample, and the peripheral blood mononuclear cells from that sample were used for TCR beta sequencing. The Qiagen DNeasy Blood Extraction Kit was used to extract genomic DNA from the blood cell samples. In its sample, this clone was seen a few times. Its antigen is unknown. One base away there is no much larger clone; base qualities are not given. The CDR3, from cysteine to phenylalanine, totals 14 residues. Just CDR3 DNA is preserved here, 42 bases in frame from base 1. V is shortened by 5 bases, J by 7 bases, and the region joining them spans 15 bases. Sequences MNHEY (CDR1) and SVGAGI (CDR2) are obtained from the germline V gene.

This sequence originates from a woman in her fifties or sixties in good health and CMV-seropositive. Recombination joined TRBV6-5 with TRBJ1-5; there is no confident call for the D gene. The sample was PBMCs. The CDR3 region has the sequence CASSPQASGQPQHF. The bases read TGTGCCAGCAGTCCCCAGGCCTCAGGACAGCCCCAGCATTTT.